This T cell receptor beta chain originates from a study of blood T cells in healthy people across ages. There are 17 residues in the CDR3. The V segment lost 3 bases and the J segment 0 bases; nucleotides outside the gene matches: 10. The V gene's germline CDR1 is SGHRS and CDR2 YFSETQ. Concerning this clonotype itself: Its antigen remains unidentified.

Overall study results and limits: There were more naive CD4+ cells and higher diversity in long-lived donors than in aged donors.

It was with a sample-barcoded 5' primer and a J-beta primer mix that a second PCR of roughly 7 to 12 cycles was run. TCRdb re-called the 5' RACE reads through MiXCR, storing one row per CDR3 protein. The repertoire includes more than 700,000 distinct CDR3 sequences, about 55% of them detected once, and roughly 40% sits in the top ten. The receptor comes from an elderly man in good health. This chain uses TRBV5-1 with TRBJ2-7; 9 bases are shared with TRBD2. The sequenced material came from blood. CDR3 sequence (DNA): TGCGCCAGCAGCTGGGTGGGTCTAGCGGGAAGCTCCTACGAGCAGTACTTC. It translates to CASSWVGLAGSSYEQYF.